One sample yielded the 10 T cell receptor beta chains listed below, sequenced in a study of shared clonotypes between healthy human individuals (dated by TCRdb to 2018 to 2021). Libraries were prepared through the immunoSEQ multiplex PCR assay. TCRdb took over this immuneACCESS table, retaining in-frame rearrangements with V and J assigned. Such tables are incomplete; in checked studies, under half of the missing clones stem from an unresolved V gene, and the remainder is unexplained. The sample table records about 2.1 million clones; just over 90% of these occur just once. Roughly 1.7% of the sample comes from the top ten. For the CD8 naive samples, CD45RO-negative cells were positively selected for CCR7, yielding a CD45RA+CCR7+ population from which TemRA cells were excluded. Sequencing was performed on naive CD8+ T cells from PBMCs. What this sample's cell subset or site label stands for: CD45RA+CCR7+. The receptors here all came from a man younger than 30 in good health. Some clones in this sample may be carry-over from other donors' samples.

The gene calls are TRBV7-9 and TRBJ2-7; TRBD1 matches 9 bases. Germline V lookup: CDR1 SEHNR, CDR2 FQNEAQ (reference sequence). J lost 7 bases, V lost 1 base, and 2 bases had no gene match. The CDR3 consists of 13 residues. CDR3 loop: CASSLDRGREQYF. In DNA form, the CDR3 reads TGTGCCAGCAGCTTAGACAGGGGGCGGGAGCAGTACTTC.

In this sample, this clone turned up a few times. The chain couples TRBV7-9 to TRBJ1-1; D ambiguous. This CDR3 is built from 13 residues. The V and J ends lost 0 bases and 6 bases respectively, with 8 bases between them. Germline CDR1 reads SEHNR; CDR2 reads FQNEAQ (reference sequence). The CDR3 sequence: CASSLADLSEAFF. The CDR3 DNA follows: TGTGCCAGCAGCTTAGCTGACCTATCTGAAGCTTTCTTT.

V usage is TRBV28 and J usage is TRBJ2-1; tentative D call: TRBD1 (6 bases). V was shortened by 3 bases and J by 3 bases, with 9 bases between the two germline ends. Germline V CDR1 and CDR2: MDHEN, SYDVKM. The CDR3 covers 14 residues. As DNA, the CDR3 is TGTGCCAGCAGTTTTTCAGGGGACTACAATGAGCAGTTCTTC. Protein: CASSFSGDYNEQFF. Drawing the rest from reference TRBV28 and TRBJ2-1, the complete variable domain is DVKVTQSSRYLVKRTGEKVFLECVQDMDHENMFWYRQDPGLGLRLIYFSYDVKMKEKGDIPEGYSVSREKKERFSLILESASTNQTSMYLCASSFSGDYNEQFFGPGTRLTVL.

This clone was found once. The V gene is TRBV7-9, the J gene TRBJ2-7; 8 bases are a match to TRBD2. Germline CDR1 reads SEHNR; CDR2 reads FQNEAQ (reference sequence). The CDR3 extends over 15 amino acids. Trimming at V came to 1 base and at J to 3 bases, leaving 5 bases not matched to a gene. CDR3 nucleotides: TGTGCCAGCAGCTTAGTTAGCGGGGACCTCTACGAGCAGTACTTC. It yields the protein CASSLVSGDLYEQYF.

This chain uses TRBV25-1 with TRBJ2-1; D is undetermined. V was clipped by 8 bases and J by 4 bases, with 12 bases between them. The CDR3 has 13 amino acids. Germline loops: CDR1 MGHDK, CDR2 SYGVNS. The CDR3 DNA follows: TGTGCCAGCCGTCCTAGGGCTTACAATGAGCAGTTCTTC. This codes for CASRPRAYNEQFF.

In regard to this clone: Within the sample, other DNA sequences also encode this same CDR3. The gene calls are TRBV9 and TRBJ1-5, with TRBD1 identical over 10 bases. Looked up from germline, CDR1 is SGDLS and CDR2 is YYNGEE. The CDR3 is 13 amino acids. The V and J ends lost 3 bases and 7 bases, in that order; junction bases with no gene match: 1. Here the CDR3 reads CASSGTGGQPQHF. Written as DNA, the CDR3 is TGTGCCAGCAGCGGGACAGGGGGGCAGCCCCAGCATTTT.

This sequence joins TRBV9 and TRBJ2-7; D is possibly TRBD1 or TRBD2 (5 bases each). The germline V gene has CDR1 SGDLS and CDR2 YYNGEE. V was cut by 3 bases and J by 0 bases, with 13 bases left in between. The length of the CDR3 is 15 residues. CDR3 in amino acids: CASSARDGTSYEQYF. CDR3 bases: TGTGCCAGCAGCGCCCGGGACGGGACCTCCTACGAGCAGTACTTC.

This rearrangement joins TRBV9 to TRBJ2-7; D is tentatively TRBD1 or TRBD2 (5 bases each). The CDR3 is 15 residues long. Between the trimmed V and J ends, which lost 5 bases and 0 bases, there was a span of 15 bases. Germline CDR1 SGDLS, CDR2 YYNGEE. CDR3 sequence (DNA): TGTGCCAGCAGTCTTGGGGACCTCAACTCCTACGAGCAGTACTTC. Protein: CASSLGDLNSYEQYF.

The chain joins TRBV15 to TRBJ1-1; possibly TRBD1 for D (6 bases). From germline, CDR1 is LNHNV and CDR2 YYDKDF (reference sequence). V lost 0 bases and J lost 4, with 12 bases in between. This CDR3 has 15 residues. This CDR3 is CATSREGRGGTEAFF. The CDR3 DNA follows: TGTGCCACCAGCAGAGAGGGCAGGGGTGGCACTGAAGCTTTCTTT. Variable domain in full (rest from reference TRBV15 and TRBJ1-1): DAMVIQNPRYQVTQFGKPVTLSCSQTLNHNVMYWYQQKSSQAPKLLFHYYDKDFNNEADTPDNFQSRRPNTSFCFLDIRSPGLGDTAMYLCATSREGRGGTEAFFGQGTRLTVV.

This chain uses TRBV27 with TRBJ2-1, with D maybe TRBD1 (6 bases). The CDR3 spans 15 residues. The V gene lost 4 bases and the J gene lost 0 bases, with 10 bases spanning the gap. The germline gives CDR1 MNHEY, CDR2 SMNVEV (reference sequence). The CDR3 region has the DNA TGTGCCAGCAGTTACCAGGGGAACTCCTACAATGAGCAGTTCTTC. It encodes CASSYQGNSYNEQFF.